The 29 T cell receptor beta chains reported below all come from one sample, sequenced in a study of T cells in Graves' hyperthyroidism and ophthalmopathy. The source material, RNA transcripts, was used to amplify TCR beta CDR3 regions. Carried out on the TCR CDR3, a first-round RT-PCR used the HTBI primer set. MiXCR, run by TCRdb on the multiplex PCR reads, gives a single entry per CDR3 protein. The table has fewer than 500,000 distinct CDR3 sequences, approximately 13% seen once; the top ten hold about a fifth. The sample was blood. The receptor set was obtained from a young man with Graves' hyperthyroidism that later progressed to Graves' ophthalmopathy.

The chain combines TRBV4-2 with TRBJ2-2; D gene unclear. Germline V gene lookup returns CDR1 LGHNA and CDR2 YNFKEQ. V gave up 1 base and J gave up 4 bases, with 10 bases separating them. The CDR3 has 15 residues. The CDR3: CASSQGYLSTGELFF. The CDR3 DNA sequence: TGTGCCAGCAGCCAAGGATATCTGTCCACCGGGGAGCTGTTTTTT.

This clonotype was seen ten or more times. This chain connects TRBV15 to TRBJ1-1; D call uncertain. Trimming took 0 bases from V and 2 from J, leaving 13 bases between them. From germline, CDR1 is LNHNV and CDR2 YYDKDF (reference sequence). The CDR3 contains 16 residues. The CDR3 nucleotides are TGTGCCACCAGCAGAGATCTCGGCACCTCAAACACTGAAGCTTTCTTT. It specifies CATSRDLGTSNTEAFF.

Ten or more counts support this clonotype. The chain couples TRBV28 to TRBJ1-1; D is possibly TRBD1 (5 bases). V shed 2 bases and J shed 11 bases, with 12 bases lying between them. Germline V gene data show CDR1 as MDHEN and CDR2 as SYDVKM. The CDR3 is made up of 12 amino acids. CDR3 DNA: TGTGCCAGCAGTTTAGGCAGGGCTCAGGCTTTCTTT. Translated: CASSLGRAQAFF.

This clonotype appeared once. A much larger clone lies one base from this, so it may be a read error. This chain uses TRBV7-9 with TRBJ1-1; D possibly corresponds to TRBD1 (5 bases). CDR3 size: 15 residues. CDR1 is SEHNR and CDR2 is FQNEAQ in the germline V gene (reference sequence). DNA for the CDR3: TGTGCCAGCAGCCTAGAGGGGAGACTGAACACTGAAGCTCTCTTT. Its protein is CASSLEGRLNTEALF.

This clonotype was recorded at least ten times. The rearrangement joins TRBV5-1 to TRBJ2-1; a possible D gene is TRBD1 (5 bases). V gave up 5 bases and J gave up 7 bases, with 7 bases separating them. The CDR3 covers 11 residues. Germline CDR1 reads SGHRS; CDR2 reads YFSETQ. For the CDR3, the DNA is TGCGCCAGCAGACAGGCTAATGAGCAGTTCTTC. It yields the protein CASRQANEQFF.

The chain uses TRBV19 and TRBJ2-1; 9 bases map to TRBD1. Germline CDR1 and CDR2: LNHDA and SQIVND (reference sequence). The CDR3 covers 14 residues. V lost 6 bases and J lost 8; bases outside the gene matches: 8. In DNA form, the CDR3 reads TGTGCCAGTAGAACAGGGGGCGCCCTATATGAGCAGTTCTTC. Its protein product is CASRTGGALYEQFF.

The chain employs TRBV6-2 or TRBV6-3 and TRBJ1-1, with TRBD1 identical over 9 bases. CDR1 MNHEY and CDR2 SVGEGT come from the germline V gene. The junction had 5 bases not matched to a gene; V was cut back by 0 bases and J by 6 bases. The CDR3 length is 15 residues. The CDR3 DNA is TGTGCCAGCAGTTACTCCGGGACAGGGAGGCCTGAAGCTTTCTTT. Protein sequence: CASSYSGTGRPEAFF.

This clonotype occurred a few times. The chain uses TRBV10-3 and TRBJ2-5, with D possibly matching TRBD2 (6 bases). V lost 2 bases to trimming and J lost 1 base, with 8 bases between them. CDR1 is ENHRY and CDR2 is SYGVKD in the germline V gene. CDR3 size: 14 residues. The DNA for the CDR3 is TGTGCCATCAGTGAGACGGGAGCCCAAGAGACCCAGTACTTC. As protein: CAISETGAQETQYF.

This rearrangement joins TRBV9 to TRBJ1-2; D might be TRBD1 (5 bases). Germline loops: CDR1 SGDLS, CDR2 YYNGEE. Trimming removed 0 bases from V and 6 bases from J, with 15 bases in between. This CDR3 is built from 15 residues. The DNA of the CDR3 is TGTGCCAGCAGCGTAGATTTCGGGGCAGGGAATGGCTACACCTTC. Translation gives CASSVDFGAGNGYTF.

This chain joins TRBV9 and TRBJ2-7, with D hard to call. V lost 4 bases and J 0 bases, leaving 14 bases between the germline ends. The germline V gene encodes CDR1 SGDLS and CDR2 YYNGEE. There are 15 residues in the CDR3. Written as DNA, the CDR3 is TGTGCCAGCAGCCTCGAGTGGCAGAGCTCCTACGAGCAGTACTTC. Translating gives CASSLEWQSSYEQYF. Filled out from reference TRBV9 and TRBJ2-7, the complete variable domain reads DSGVTQTPKHLITATGQRVTLRCSPRSGDLSVYWYQQSLDQGLQFLIQYYNGEERAKGNILERFSAQQFPDLHSELNLSSLELGDSALYFCASSLEWQSSYEQYFGPGTRLTVT.

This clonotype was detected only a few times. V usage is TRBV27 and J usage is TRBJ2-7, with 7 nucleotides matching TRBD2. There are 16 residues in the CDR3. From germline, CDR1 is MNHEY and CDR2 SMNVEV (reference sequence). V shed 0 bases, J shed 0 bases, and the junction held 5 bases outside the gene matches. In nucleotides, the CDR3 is TGTGCCAGCAGTTTATCATACGGGGGGATCTCCTACGAGCAGTACTTC. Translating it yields CASSLSYGGISYEQYF.

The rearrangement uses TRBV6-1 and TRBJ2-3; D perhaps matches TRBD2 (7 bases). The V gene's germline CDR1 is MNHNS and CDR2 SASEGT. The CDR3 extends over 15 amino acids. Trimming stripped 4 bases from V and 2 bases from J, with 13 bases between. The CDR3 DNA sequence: TGTGCCAGCAGTGGGGGGGGCGGCATCACAGATACGCAGTATTTT. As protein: CASSGGGGITDTQYF.

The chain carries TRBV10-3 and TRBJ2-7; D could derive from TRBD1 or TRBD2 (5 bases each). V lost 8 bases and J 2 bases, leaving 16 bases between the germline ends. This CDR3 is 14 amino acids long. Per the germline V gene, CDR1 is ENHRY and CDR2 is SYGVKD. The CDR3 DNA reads TGTGCCATCGCCCCCTGGGACGCGACCTACGAGCAGTACTTC. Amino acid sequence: CAIAPWDATYEQYF.

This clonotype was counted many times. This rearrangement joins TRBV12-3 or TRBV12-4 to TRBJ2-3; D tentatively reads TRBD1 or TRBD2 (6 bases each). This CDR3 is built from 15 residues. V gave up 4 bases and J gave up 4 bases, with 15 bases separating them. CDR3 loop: CASSSGRQAPDTQYF. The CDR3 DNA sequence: TGTGCCAGCAGTTCCGGGAGACAGGCGCCAGATACGCAGTATTTT.

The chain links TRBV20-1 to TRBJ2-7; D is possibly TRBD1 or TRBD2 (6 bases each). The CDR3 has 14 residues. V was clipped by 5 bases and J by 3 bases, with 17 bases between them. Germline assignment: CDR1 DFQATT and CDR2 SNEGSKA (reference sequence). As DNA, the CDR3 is TGCAGTGCTCAGGGGCCAGCGGGTAGCTACGAGCAGTACTTC. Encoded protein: CSAQGPAGSYEQYF.

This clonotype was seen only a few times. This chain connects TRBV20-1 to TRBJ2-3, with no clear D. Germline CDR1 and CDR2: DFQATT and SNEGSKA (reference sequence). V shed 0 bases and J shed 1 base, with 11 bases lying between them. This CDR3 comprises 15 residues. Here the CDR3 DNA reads TGCAGTGCTAGAGATAAAACGGGCCGCACAGATACGCAGTATTTT. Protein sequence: CSARDKTGRTDTQYF.

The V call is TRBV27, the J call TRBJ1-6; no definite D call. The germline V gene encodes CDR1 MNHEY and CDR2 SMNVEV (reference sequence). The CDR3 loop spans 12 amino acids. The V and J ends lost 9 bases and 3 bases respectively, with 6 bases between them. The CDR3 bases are TGTGCCAGTGGTTTCTATAATTCACCCCTCCACTTT. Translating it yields CASGFYNSPLHF.

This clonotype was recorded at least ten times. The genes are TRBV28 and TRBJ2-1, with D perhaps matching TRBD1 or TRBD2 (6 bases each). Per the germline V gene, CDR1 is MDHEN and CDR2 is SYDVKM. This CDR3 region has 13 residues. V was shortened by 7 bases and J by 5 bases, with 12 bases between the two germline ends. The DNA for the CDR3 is TGTGCCAGCACAACGGGGGCCAACAATGAGCAGTTCTTC. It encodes CASTTGANNEQFF.

The CDR3: CASSISFGANVLTF. In DNA form, the CDR3 reads TGTGCCAGCAGCATATCCTTTGGGGCCAACGTCCTGACTTTC. The genes are TRBV7-9 and TRBJ2-6, with D uncertain. V lost 5 bases to trimming and J lost 3 bases, with 8 bases between them. This CDR3 region has 14 residues. Germline CDR1 reads SEHNR; CDR2 reads FQNEAQ (reference sequence).

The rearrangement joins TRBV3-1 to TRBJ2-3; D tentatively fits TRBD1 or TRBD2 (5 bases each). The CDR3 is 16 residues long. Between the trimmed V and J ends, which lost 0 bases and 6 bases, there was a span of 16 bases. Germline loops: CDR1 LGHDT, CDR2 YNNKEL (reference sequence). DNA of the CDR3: TGTGCCAGCAGCCAAGACAAGGGCGAGGGGTTTGATACGCAGTATTTT. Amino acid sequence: CASSQDKGEGFDTQYF.

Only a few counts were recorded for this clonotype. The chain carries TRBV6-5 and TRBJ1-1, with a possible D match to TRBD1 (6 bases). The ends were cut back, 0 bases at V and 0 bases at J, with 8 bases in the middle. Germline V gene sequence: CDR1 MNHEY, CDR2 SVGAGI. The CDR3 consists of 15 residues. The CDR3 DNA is TGTGCCAGCAGTTACTCGGACAGCATGAACACTGAAGCTTTCTTT. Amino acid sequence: CASSYSDSMNTEAFF.

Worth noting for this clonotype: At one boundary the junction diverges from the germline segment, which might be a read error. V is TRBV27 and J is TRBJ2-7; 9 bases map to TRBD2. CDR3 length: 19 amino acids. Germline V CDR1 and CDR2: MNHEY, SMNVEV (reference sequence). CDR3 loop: CDSSLRRTQGLAPVYEQYF. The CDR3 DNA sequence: TGTGACAGCAGTTTAAGAAGGACCCAAGGACTAGCGCCCGTCTACGAGCAGTACTTC.

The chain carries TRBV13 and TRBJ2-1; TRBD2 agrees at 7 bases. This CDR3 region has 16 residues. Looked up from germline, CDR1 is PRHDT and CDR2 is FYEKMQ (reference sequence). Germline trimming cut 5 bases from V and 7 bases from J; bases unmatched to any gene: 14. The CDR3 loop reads CASSAQSGALSNEQFF. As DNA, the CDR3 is TGTGCCAGCAGCGCCCAGAGCGGGGCCCTCTCGAATGAGCAGTTCTTC.

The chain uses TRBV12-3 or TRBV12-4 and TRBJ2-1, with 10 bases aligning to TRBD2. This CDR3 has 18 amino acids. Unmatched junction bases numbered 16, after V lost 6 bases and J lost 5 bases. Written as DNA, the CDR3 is TGTGCCAGCAGACACCCTTTAGCGGGGGGCCGGGGGGACAATGAGCAGTTCTTC. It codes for CASRHPLAGGRGDNEQFF.

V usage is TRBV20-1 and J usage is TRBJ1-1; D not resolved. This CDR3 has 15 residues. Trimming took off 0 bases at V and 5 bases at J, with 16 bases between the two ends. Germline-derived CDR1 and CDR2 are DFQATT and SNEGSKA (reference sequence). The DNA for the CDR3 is TGCAGTGCTAGAGATCTGGAAAGGCAAGAGACTGAAGCTTTCTTT. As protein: CSARDLERQETEAFF.

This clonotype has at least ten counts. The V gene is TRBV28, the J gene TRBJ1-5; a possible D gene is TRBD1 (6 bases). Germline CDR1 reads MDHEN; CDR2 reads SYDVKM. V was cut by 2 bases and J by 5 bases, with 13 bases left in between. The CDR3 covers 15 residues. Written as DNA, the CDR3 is TGTGCCAGCAGTTTAGGCAGGGGCGCTTATCAGCCCCAGCATTTT. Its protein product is CASSLGRGAYQPQHF. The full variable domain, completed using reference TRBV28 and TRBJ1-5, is DVKVTQSSRYLVKRTGEKVFLECVQDMDHENMFWYRQDPGLGLRLIYFSYDVKMKEKGDIPEGYSVSREKKERFSLILESASTNQTSMYLCASSLGRGAYQPQHFGDGTRLSIL.

The chain's CDR3 is CASSRSRGDKSYEQYF. The CDR3 region has the DNA TGCGCCAGCAGCCGCAGCCGCGGGGACAAGTCCTACGAGCAGTACTTC. This chain uses TRBV4-1 with TRBJ2-7, with D perhaps assigned TRBD1 or TRBD2 (6 bases each). Germline assignment: CDR1 MGHRA and CDR2 YSYEKL. This CDR3 is built from 16 residues. V lost 4 bases and J lost 1, with 17 bases in between.

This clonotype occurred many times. This CDR3 is CASSPLAKLGETQYF. As DNA, the CDR3 is TGTGCCAGCAGCCCACTAGCGAAACTGGGGGAGACCCAGTACTTC. The rearrangement uses TRBV9 and TRBJ2-5, with 7 nucleotides matching TRBD2. After removal of 4 bases from V and 5 bases from J, the junction contained 11 bases not matched to a gene. The CDR3 totals 15 residues. The germline gives CDR1 SGDLS, CDR2 YYNGEE.

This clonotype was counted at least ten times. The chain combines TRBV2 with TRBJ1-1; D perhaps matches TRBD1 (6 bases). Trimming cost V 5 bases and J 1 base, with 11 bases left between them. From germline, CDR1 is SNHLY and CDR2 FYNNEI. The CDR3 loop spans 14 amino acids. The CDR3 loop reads CASSYTGQNTEAFF. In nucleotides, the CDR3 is TGTGCCAGCAGTTACACAGGGCAGAACACTGAAGCTTTCTTT.